This TCR beta chain was sequenced for a study of blood T cell repertoires in COVID-19. In the study overall: The analysed material was cDNA or gDNA that came from T cells, B-cell-depleted T cells, or PBMCs.

Authors' methods: Nucleated cell number was recorded as an estimate derived from reference gene primer amplification. Method: immunoSEQ multiplex PCR; TCRdb's copy keeps in-frame clones and lacks some. The V and J calls and clone size are taken from that table; D and trimming were inferred from the DNA. The sample gives fewer than 300,000 clones, approximately 93% of which show up once; 2% to 2.5% is in the top ten. The CDR3 runs to 14 residues. Germline CDR1 reads SGHRS; CDR2 reads YFSETQ. V was trimmed by 2 bases and J by 2 bases, leaving 10 bases between them. This clonotype originated in a young woman with COVID-19, enrolled during active disease. The J gene is TRBJ2-5, the V gene TRBV5-1; maybe TRBD1 (6 bases). The sequenced sample was peripheral blood. CDR3 coding DNA: TGCGCCAGCAGCTTTTACAGGGAACAAGAGACCCAGTACTTC. It is translated as CASSFYREQETQYF.